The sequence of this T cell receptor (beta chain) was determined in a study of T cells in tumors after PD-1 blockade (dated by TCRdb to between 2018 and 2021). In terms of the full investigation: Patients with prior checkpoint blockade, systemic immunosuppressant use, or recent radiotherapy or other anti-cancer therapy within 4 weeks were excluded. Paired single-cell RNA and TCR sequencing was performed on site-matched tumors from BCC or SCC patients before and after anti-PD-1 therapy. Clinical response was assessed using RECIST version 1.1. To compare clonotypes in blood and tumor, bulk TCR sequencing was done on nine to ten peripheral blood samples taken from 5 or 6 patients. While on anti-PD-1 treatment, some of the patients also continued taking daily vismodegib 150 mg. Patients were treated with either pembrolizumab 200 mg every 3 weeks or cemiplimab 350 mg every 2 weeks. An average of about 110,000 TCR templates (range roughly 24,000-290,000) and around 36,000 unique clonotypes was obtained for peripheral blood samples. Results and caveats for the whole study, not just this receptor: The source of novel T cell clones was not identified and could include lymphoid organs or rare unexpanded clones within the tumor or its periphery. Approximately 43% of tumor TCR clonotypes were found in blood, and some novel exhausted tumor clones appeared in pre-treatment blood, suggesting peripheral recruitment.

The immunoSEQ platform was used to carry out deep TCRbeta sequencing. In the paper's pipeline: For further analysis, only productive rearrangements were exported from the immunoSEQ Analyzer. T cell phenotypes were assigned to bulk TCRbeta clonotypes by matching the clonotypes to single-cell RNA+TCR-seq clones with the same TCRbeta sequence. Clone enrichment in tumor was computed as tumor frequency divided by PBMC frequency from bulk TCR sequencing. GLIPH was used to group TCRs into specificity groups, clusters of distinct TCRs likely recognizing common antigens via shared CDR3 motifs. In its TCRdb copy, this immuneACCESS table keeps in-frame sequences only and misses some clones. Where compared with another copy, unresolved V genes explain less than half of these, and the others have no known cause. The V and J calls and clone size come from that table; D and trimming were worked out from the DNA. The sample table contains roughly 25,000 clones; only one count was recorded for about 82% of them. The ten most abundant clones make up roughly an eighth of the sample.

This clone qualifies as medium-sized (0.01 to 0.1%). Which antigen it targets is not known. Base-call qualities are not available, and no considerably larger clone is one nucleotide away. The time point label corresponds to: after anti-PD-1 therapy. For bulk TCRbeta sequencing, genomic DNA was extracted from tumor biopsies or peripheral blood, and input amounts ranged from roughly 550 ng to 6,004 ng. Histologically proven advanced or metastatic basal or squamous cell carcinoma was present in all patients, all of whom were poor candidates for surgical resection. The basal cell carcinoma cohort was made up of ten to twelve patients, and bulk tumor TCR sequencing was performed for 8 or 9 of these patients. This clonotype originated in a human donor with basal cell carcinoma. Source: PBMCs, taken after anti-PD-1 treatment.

The DNA sequence is as follows: TGCGCCAGCAGCTTGGCAGCCGGGACAGGGGGCCTTGGCTACACCTTC. Its product reads: CASSLAAGTGGLGYTF. The rearranged segments are TRBV5-1 and TRBJ1-2; TRBD1 agrees with 12 junctional bases. Including the terminal cysteine and phenylalanine, the CDR3 comprises 16 residues. The sequence is cut down to CDR3 DNA, 48 bases in frame from base 1. V is cut back by 0 bases and J by 7 bases, with 7 bases in the junction unmatched. CDR1 and CDR2 are read off the germline V gene as SGHRS and YFSETQ.